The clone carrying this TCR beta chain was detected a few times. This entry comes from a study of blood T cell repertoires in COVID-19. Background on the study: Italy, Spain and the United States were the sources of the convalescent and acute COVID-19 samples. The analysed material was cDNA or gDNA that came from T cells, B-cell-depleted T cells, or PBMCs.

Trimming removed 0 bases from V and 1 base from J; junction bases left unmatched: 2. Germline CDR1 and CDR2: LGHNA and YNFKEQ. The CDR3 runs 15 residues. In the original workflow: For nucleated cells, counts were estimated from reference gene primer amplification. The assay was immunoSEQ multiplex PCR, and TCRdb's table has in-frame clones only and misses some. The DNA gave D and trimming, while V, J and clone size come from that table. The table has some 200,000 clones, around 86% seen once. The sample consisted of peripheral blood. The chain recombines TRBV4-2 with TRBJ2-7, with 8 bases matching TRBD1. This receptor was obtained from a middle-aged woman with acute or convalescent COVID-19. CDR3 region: CASSQEQGVSYEQYF. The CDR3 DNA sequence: TGTGCCAGCAGCCAAGAACAGGGGGTTTCCTACGAGCAGTACTTC.